This TCR beta chain was captured in a study of Ad26.COV2.S vaccination and SARS-CoV-2 variants. Notes on the study in general: The authors reported substantial breadth in spike-specific CD8+ and CD4+ T cell responses after vaccination.

Documented treatment: some 19 received Ad26.COV2.S at low or high dose, single or two shots; 5 received placebo; per-sample allocation not given. Specimens were obtained on day 63 following the first vaccine or placebo injection. Sequencing used immunoSEQ multiplex PCR; TCRdb keeps in-frame clones, though not all of them. This table has about 350,000 clones, about 88% appearing once. A word on this clone: Its target is unknown.

Between the trimmed V and J ends, which lost 10 bases and 1 base, there was a span of 11 bases. The CDR3 runs to 13 residues. Looked up from germline, CDR1 is MGHDK and CDR2 is SYGVNS. The TCR sequence derives from a person aged 18-60 years who received the Ad26.COV2.S COVID-19 vaccine or a placebo. The sample in question was peripheral blood, obtained in a trial of Ad26.COV2.S vaccine versus placebo. The chain has TRBV25-1 and TRBJ1-3; no reliable D call. The CDR3 DNA is TGTGCCACGGCCGTGGGGTCTGGAAACACCATATATTTT. As protein: CATAVGSGNTIYF.